A selection of T cell receptor beta chains follows, all from one sample in a study of blood T cell repertoires in COVID-19. Data came from immunoSEQ multiplex PCR; TCRdb stores just in-frame clones and leaves some out. The table has 160,000 or so clones, approximately 79% seen once; the top ten hold more than 6.5%. The sequencing sample was made of peripheral blood. All receptors derive from a woman aged 55-69 years with COVID-19, enrolled during active disease. Each CDR3 is given with its conserved first and last residue. A D gene is named only where the DNA matches it firmly. Size values are once, few and many counts, or a class for expanded clones, and some rows have none.

j_call	cdr3_length	d_call	v_call	clone_size	cdr3_aa	cdr3_nt
TRBJ2-1	14	-	TRBV19	few	CASSIGGGYNEQFF	TGTGCCAGTAGTATTGGGGGAGGCTACAATGAGCAGTTCTTC
TRBJ1-1	17	TRBD1	TRBV5-1	-	CASSQYALGQGNTEAFF	TGCGCCAGCAGCCAGTACGCACTGGGACAGGGGAACACTGAAGCTTTCTTT
TRBJ1-3	15	-	TRBV6-5	-	CASSYTGLSGNTIYF	TGTGCCAGCAGTTACACGGGGTTGTCTGGAAACACCATATATTTT
TRBJ2-5	13	-	TRBV29-1	-	CSGRNRVQETQYF	TGCAGCGGCAGAAACAGGGTCCAAGAGACCCAGTACTTC
TRBJ2-1	16	-	TRBV5-1	-	CASSPRVGGIDNEQFF	TGCGCCAGCAGCCCACGAGTGGGGGGTATCGACAATGAGCAGTTCTTC
TRBJ2-3	18	-	TRBV11-2	-	CASSFAGGFAGGTDTQYF	TGTGCCAGCAGCTTTGCGGGTGGTTTCGCAGGGGGCACAGATACGCAGTATTTT
TRBJ1-1	13	-	TRBV9	-	CASSVARDTEAFF	TGTGCCAGCAGCGTAGCGAGGGATACTGAAGCTTTCTTT
TRBJ2-3	12	TRBD2	TRBV5-6	-	CASGLVVDTQYF	TGTGCCAGCGGACTAGTAGTAGATACGCAGTATTTT
TRBJ1-6	15	TRBD1	TRBV28	-	CASSSGQGGRSPLHF	TGTGCCAGCAGTTCTGGACAGGGTGGAAGATCACCCCTCCACTTT
TRBJ1-1	14	TRBD1	TRBV7-9	many	CASSPGQGNTEAFF	TGTGCCAGCAGCCCGGGACAGGGGAACACTGAAGCTTTCTTT
TRBJ2-3	19	TRBD2	TRBV7-3	-	CASSLRGLAGEFSTDTQYF	TGTGCCAGCAGCTTGCGTGGGCTAGCGGGGGAGTTTAGCACAGATACGCAGTATTTT
TRBJ2-3	17	TRBD2	TRBV7-6	-	CASSLWSGAGGTDTQYF	TGTGCCAGCAGCTTATGGTCTGGAGCGGGAGGAACAGATACGCAGTATTTT
TRBJ1-5	13	-	TRBV5-1	once	CASSLTGNQPQHF	TGCGCCAGCAGCCTAACAGGCAATCAGCCCCAGCATTTT
TRBJ1-6	14	-	TRBV3-1/TRBV3-2	-	CASSRRGMGSPLHF	TGTGCCAGCAGCCGGAGGGGCATGGGGTCACCCCTCCACTTT
TRBJ2-3	18	TRBD2	TRBV3-1/TRBV3-2	-	CASSQDRGSGGAADTQYF	TGTGCCAGCAGCCAAGATCGGGGAAGCGGGGGGGCCGCAGATACGCAGTATTTT
TRBJ2-5	15	TRBD1	TRBV2	-	CASRRDRGIGETQYF	TGTGCCAGCAGAAGGGACAGGGGAATTGGGGAGACCCAGTACTTC
TRBJ2-3	17	TRBD2	TRBV7-6	-	CASSLAQAGGFTDTQYF	TGTGCCAGCAGCTTAGCGCAGGCGGGGGGATTCACAGATACGCAGTATTTT
TRBJ2-5	15	TRBD1	TRBV19	-	CASSTDRESQETQYF	TGTGCCAGTAGCACCGACAGGGAATCCCAAGAGACCCAGTACTTC
TRBJ2-7	15	-	TRBV5-6	-	CASSYTLILSYEQYF	TGTGCCAGCAGCTATACGTTGATTCTATCCTACGAGCAGTACTTC
TRBJ1-5	14	-	TRBV7-9	-	CASSLGVGNQPQHF	TGTGCCAGCAGCTTAGGTGTAGGCAATCAGCCCCAGCATTTT
TRBJ1-5	15	-	TRBV2	-	CASSTGQQGNQPQHF	TGTGCCAGCAGTACCGGACAGCAAGGCAATCAGCCCCAGCATTTT
TRBJ1-1	17	TRBD1	TRBV18	-	CASSQSGTGVMGTEAFF	TGTGCCAGCTCCCAAAGTGGGACAGGGGTTATGGGCACTGAAGCTTTCTTT
TRBJ2-5	15	TRBD2	TRBV24-1	-	CATSDLMGGGETQYF	TGTGCCACCAGTGATTTGATGGGGGGGGGAGAGACCCAGTACTTC
TRBJ1-1	16	TRBD1	TRBV11-2	-	CASSTHRGPLNTEAFF	TGTGCCAGCAGCACCCACAGGGGGCCCTTGAACACTGAAGCTTTCTTT
TRBJ1-6	15	TRBD1	TRBV27	-	CASSARQGAHSPLHF	TGTGCCAGCAGTGCCCGACAGGGGGCGCATTCACCCCTCCACTTT
TRBJ1-2	14	-	TRBV6-6	-	CASSYYRTNYGYTF	TGTGCCAGCAGTTACTACAGAACTAACTATGGCTACACCTTC
TRBJ2-2	16	TRBD2	TRBV5-5	-	CASSPRARGDTGELFF	TGTGCCAGCAGCCCGCGGGCGCGGGGGGACACCGGGGAGCTGTTTTTT